A single sample gave rise to the 32 T cell receptor beta chains below, sequenced in a study of blood T cell repertoires in COVID-19. Sequencing was performed with immunoSEQ multiplex PCR; in TCRdb, only in-frame clones are kept and a portion is missing. Of about 260,000 clones in the sample, 75% to 90% are singletons; the top ten hold roughly 3.9%. Sequenced sample: peripheral blood. These receptors originate from a woman in her thirties or forties with acute or convalescent COVID-19.

The rearrangement joins TRBV6-4 to TRBJ1-2; D perhaps matches TRBD1 (5 bases). Looked up from germline, CDR1 is MRHNA and CDR2 is SNTAGT. The germline V and J ends were trimmed by 4 bases and 8 bases, with 26 bases remaining between them. The CDR3 has 17 residues. The DNA of the CDR3 is TGTGCCAGCAGTGTCAACCCAACAACAGGTATCTTAAGGGGCTACACCTTC. As protein: CASSVNPTTGILRGYTF.

This clone was picked up one time. Other DNA sequences from this sample encode an identical CDR3 as well. The genes are TRBV7-8 and TRBJ1-2, with D perhaps TRBD1 (6 bases). Germline V CDR1 and CDR2: SGHVS, FQNEAQ. V was clipped by 1 base and J by 5 bases, with 8 bases between them. The CDR3 runs 13 residues. The CDR3 sequence: CASSLEGVYGYTF. The CDR3 DNA sequence: TGTGCCAGCAGCTTAGAGGGGGTGTATGGCTACACCTTC.

The J gene is TRBJ1-6, the V gene TRBV9; the D gene is possibly TRBD1 (5 bases). Germline CDR1 is SGDLS and CDR2 is YYNGEE. The V gene lost 0 bases and the J gene lost 6 bases, with 10 bases spanning the gap. The length of the CDR3 is 15 residues. The CDR3, as DNA: TGTGCCAGCAGCGTAGGGACATCGGGTAATTCACCCCTCCACTTT. The encoded protein is CASSVGTSGNSPLHF.

The chain uses TRBV7-8 and TRBJ2-7; D possibly corresponds to TRBD1 (5 bases). This CDR3 region has 15 residues. V was pared by 1 base and J by 3 bases, with 13 bases between. The V gene's germline CDR1 is SGHVS and CDR2 FQNEAQ. The DNA for the CDR3 is TGTGCCAGCAGCTTAGAAGGACAAAGTAACTACGAGCAGTACGTC. This sequence encodes CASSLEGQSNYEQYV.

CDR3 loop: CASSSNRGQGAPTEAFF. The CDR3 bases are TGTGCCAGCAGCTCCAACCGGGGACAGGGGGCCCCCACTGAAGCTTTCTTT. The rearrangement links TRBV7-9 to TRBJ1-1, with 12 bases that match TRBD1. CDR1 and CDR2 (germline): SEHNR, FQNEAQ (reference sequence). V trimming: 4 bases; J trimming: 4 bases; junction bases outside the gene matches: 10. This CDR3 comprises 17 residues.

This clone was seen once. The genes are TRBV3-1 (or the pseudogene TRBV3-2) and TRBJ2-3; 9 positions match TRBD1. V shed 6 bases and J 4 bases; nucleotides not matched to a gene: 2. Germline values: CDR1 LGHDT, CDR2 YNNKEL (reference sequence). The CDR3 runs to 13 residues. The CDR3 DNA follows: TGTGCCAGCAGAAGGACAGGGGCAGATACGCAGTATTTT. Residues: CASRRTGADTQYF.

The chain couples TRBV5-6 to TRBJ2-1; TRBD1 might be the D (5 bases). The CDR3 has 12 residues. V was trimmed by 4 bases and J by 16 bases, leaving 18 bases between them. Germline V gives CDR1 SGHDT, CDR2 YYEEEE. The CDR3 DNA reads as TGTGCCAGCAGCCCCGGCCTCCAGGGTGACTTCTTC. It encodes CASSPGLQGDFF.

This clone was seen only once. The chain combines TRBV2 with TRBJ1-2; 8 bases line up with TRBD1. The CDR3 runs 14 residues. From germline, CDR1 is SNHLY and CDR2 FYNNEI. The junction had 6 bases not matched to a gene; V was cut back by 4 bases and J by 5 bases. CDR3 DNA: TGTGCCAGCAGTGTAATGTGGACAGGGTATGGCTACACCTTC. Its protein product is CASSVMWTGYGYTF.

The chain carries TRBV27 and TRBJ2-3; a weak D match, TRBD1 (6 bases). The V gene's germline CDR1 is MNHEY and CDR2 SMNVEV (reference sequence). This CDR3 is built from 16 residues. Trimming pared 2 bases from V and 3 bases from J, leaving 15 bases between. Here the CDR3 reads CASSLHGQSPTDTQYF. The CDR3 coding sequence is TGTGCCAGCAGTTTACACGGACAGAGCCCTACAGATACGCAGTATTTT.

V and J are TRBV10-3 and TRBJ1-2; TRBD1 aligns across 9 bases. Germline trimming cut 3 bases from V and 7 bases from J; bases unmatched to any gene: 18. Germline V lookup: CDR1 ENHRY, CDR2 SYGVKD. The CDR3 consists of 18 residues. In nucleotides, the CDR3 is TGTGCCATCAGTGAAGGATTAGGAAACAGGGGGCTTCGGGGTGGCTACACCTTC. Translating it yields CAISEGLGNRGLRGGYTF.

Ten or more counts support this clone. J is TRBJ1-1 and V is TRBV19, with D hard to call. Trimming removed 6 bases from V and 2 bases from J, with 10 bases in between. CDR3 length equals 13 residues. Germline loops: CDR1 LNHDA, CDR2 SQIVND (reference sequence). For the CDR3, the DNA is TGTGCCAGTAGGCGATACAGAAACACTGAAGCTTTCTTT. Amino acid sequence: CASRRYRNTEAFF.

The chain couples TRBV27 to TRBJ1-5; D ambiguous. This CDR3 has 15 residues. V lost 4 bases and J 3 bases, leaving 13 bases between the germline ends. Germline V gene lookup returns CDR1 MNHEY and CDR2 SMNVEV (reference sequence). CDR3 DNA: TGTGCCAGCAGTTCCCCCCGGGAATACAATCAGCCCCAGCATTTT. This gives the protein CASSSPREYNQPQHF.

The J gene is TRBJ1-2, the V gene TRBV6-5, with D unclear. V was clipped by 5 bases and J by 0 bases, with 10 bases between them. The CDR3 is 14 amino acids. Germline CDR1 MNHEY, CDR2 SVGAGI. This chain's CDR3 is CASSQSTANYGYTF. CDR3 bases: TGTGCCAGCAGTCAAAGCACTGCTAACTATGGCTACACCTTC.

CDR3: CASLPNSGNTIYF. In nucleotides, the CDR3 is TGTGCCAGCCTACCTAACTCTGGAAACACCATATATTTT. The V call is TRBV6-5, the J call TRBJ1-3; no reliable D call. CDR1 MNHEY and CDR2 SVGAGI come from the germline V gene. The CDR3 is made up of 13 amino acids. The V gene lost 8 bases and the J gene lost 0 bases, with 8 bases spanning the gap.

The chain employs TRBV29-1 and TRBJ1-1; D is perhaps TRBD1 (5 bases). The CDR3 length is 12 residues. The germline V gene has CDR1 SQVTM and CDR2 ANQGSEA. With 4 bases removed from V and 10 bases from J, the gap between germline ends came to 16 bases. CDR3 DNA sequence: TGCAGCGTTGTAGGTGAACAGGAGGGAGCTTTCTTT. Translation gives CSVVGEQEGAFF.

The genes are TRBV28 and TRBJ1-4; D remains unclear. This CDR3 is 17 amino acids long. Germline lookup yields CDR1 MDHEN and CDR2 SYDVKM. V lost 4 bases and J 8 bases, leaving 23 bases between the germline ends. For the CDR3, the DNA is TGTGCCAGCAGTTCCCTTCCCACGTACATTATTCGAGAAAAACTGTTTTTT. The encoded protein is CASSSLPTYIIREKLFF.

The V and J genes are TRBV4-2 and TRBJ2-3, with 8 bases matching TRBD2. The ends lost 1 base at V and 0 bases at J; junction bases unmatched: 9. This CDR3 has 18 amino acids. Germline-derived CDR1 and CDR2 are LGHNA and YNFKEQ. The CDR3 DNA sequence: TGTGCCAGCAGCCAAGGCTCCCTAGCGGGCGCTAGCACAGATACGCAGTATTTT. This translates into CASSQGSLAGASTDTQYF.

The chain couples TRBV7-8 to TRBJ2-3; possibly TRBD2 for D (7 bases). Germline V gene lookup returns CDR1 SGHVS and CDR2 FQNEAQ. V gave up 1 base and J gave up 6 bases, with 11 bases separating them. This CDR3 has 14 residues. CDR3 sequence reads: CASSLGGGVDTQYF. DNA of the CDR3: TGTGCCAGCAGCTTAGGGGGGGGCGTGGATACGCAGTATTTT.

CDR3 sequence reads: CASSSRTGDEQYV. In DNA, the CDR3 is TGTGCCAGCAGCTCGAGGACAGGGGACGAGCAGTACGTC. The rearrangement uses TRBV7-2 and TRBJ2-7, with 9 bases identical to TRBD1. V lost 4 bases to trimming and J lost 5 bases; unmatched junction nucleotides: 3. The germline V gene has CDR1 SGHTA and CDR2 FQGNSA. The CDR3 has 13 residues.

The chain is built from TRBV4-1 and TRBJ1-2; the match to TRBD1 covers 7 bases. Germline loops: CDR1 MGHRA, CDR2 YSYEKL. Trimming at V came to 1 base and at J to 5 bases, leaving 7 bases not matched to a gene. CDR3 length equals 15 residues. In DNA form, the CDR3 reads TGCGCCAGCAGCCAAGTAACAGGGGCCCAGTATGGCTACACCTTC. This translates into CASSQVTGAQYGYTF.

The rearrangement links TRBV11-2 to TRBJ2-5, with 12 bases fitting TRBD2. The germline gives CDR1 SGHAT, CDR2 FQNNGV. There are 18 residues in the CDR3. Trimming cost V 1 base and J 0 bases; bases outside gene matches: 6. In nucleotides, the CDR3 is TGTGCCAGCAGCTTAGGAAGGCTAGCGGGGGGGTACCAAGAGACCCAGTACTTC. It is translated as CASSLGRLAGGYQETQYF.

On this clone itself: Other DNA sequences in this sample translate to the same CDR3. The chain uses TRBV6-5 and TRBJ1-4; TRBD1 aligns across 7 bases. The CDR3 runs 14 residues. The V gene end was trimmed by 6 bases and the J gene end by 4 bases; junction bases not matched to a gene: 5. Germline lookup yields CDR1 MNHEY and CDR2 SVGAGI. This chain's CDR3 is CASSRDSLNEKLFF. In nucleotides, the CDR3 is TGTGCCAGCAGCCGGGACAGCCTTAATGAAAAACTGTTTTTT.

The chain has TRBV6-5 and TRBJ2-5; possibly TRBD1 for D (5 bases). Per germline, CDR1 MNHEY and CDR2 SVGAGI. Trimming removed 7 bases at V and 5 bases at J, with 14 bases between. The CDR3 runs to 13 residues. The CDR3 nucleotides read TGTGCCAGCAACGACAGAATATCGGAGACCCAGTACTTC. It encodes CASNDRISETQYF.

V usage is TRBV27 and J usage is TRBJ1-3; 8 positions agree with TRBD1. The CDR3 sequence is 14 residues long. The V and J ends lost 6 bases and 0 bases, in that order; junction bases with no gene match: 1. In germline, CDR1 is MNHEY, CDR2 SMNVEV (reference sequence). The CDR3 sequence is CASRTGVSGNTIYF. DNA of the CDR3: TGTGCCAGCAGGACAGGGGTCTCTGGAAACACCATATATTTT.

The CDR3 loop is CASSEETVATGELFF. For the CDR3, the DNA is TGTGCCAGCAGTGAAGAGACAGTGGCCACCGGGGAGCTGTTTTTT. The chain carries TRBV2 and TRBJ2-2; D is perhaps TRBD1 (5 bases). CDR1 and CDR2 from the germline V gene are SNHLY and FYNNEI. Trimming pared 1 base from V and 4 bases from J, leaving 10 bases between. The CDR3 spans 15 residues.

In this sample, this clone turned up once. The rearrangement joins TRBV7-2 to TRBJ1-2, with D perhaps TRBD1 (5 bases). This CDR3 has 13 residues. Deletions cut 4 bases from V and 6 bases from J, with 12 bases between. Germline CDR1 and CDR2: SGHTA and FQGNSA. CDR3 in amino acids: CASSYGRDNGYTF. DNA for the CDR3: TGTGCCAGCAGCTATGGCAGGGATAATGGCTACACCTTC.

This clone was seen only a few times. The chain links TRBV5-1 to TRBJ1-4; TRBD1 might be the D (5 bases). CDR1 and CDR2 (germline): SGHRS, YFSETQ. The CDR3 length is 16 residues. Trimming stripped 4 bases from V and 8 bases from J, with 21 bases between. CDR3 protein: CASSPGEIRVGEKLFF. The CDR3 DNA is TGCGCCAGCAGCCCGGGGGAGATCAGGGTAGGCGAAAAACTGTTTTTT.

CDR3 DNA: TGCGCCAGCAGCCTAGGGACTAGCGGGCAAGAGACCCAGTACTTC. Translating gives CASSLGTSGQETQYF. V usage is TRBV5-1 and J usage is TRBJ2-5; 12 bases are shared with TRBD2. The CDR3 covers 15 residues. The J segment lost 2 bases and the V segment lost 4 bases, leaving 3 bases of the junction unmatched. Germline V gives CDR1 SGHRS, CDR2 YFSETQ.

The J gene is TRBJ1-5, the V gene TRBV7-2; D perhaps matches TRBD1 (6 bases). Germline CDR1 SGHTA, CDR2 FQGNSA. CDR3 length: 15 residues. V was shortened by 2 bases and J by 4 bases, with 12 bases between the two germline ends. The CDR3 sequence: CASSLTGFGNQPQHF. CDR3 coding DNA: TGTGCCAGCAGCTTAACAGGGTTCGGGAATCAGCCCCAGCATTTT.

This chain joins TRBV24-1 and TRBJ2-1; D is undetermined. The CDR3 length is 12 residues. Trimming shortened V by 8 bases and J by 4 bases, and 8 bases separated the two germline ends. Germline CDR1 and CDR2: KGHDR and SFDVKD. CDR3 DNA sequence: TGTGCCACCATTGGAGCTTACAATGAGCAGTTCTTC. This codes for CATIGAYNEQFF.

The rearrangement uses TRBV13 and TRBJ2-7, with a possible D match to TRBD2 (5 bases). The germline V gene encodes CDR1 PRHDT and CDR2 FYEKMQ (reference sequence). The CDR3 spans 14 residues. V dropped 0 bases and J dropped 6 bases, with 12 bases sitting between them. The CDR3 region has the DNA TGTGCCAGCAGCTTAGGCCGGGGATTGAGCGAGCAGTACGTC. Translating it yields CASSLGRGLSEQYV.

The chain uses TRBV24-1 and TRBJ2-3; 8 bases are shared with TRBD2. This CDR3 region has 15 residues. The trim removed 3 bases at V and 3 bases at J, leaving 4 bases unmatched. Germline lookup yields CDR1 KGHDR and CDR2 SFDVKD. For the CDR3, the DNA is TGTGCCACCAGTGATAAGCGGGGGTTTACAGATACGCAGTATTTT. It yields the protein CATSDKRGFTDTQYF.